This is a list of T cell receptor beta chains from one sample in a study of CD8 T cells in ankylosing spondylitis. TCRdb recomputed calls from the 5' RACE reads with MiXCR, one row per CDR3 protein. The table lists hundreds of thousands of distinct CDR3 sequences, approximately 10% of them singletons. Sequencing was done on a sample of blood, either unsorted or a sorted T cell fraction (not recorded which). These receptors were taken from a male donor with ankylosing spondylitis or in good health (not recorded which). Both conserved end residues are part of each CDR3. D genes are given only for firm matches. Some rows have no size entry. The others give once, few or many, or a class for an expanded clone.

abundance: few; d_gene: -; j_gene: TRBJ2-1; v_gene: TRBV12-3/TRBV12-4; CDR3aa: CASSSSHEQFF; CDR3nt: TGTGCCAGCAGCAGCTCGCATGAGCAGTTCTTC
abundance: -; d_gene: -; j_gene: TRBJ2-2; v_gene: TRBV7-3; CDR3aa: CASMARGRTGELFF; CDR3nt: TGTGCCAGTATGGCCAGGGGGAGGACCGGGGAGCTGTTTTTT
abundance: few; d_gene: -; j_gene: TRBJ1-1; v_gene: TRBV11-2; CDR3aa: CASSLAGHTTEAFF; CDR3nt: TGTGCCAGCAGCTTAGCGGGCCATACCACTGAAGCTTTCTTT
abundance: few; d_gene: -; j_gene: TRBJ2-5; v_gene: TRBV19; CDR3aa: CASSSQAETQYF; CDR3nt: TGTGCCAGTAGTAGCCAGGCGGAGACCCAGTACTTC
abundance: -; d_gene: TRBD2; j_gene: TRBJ2-1; v_gene: TRBV20-1; CDR3aa: CSGGSSYNEQFF; CDR3nt: TGCAGCGGGGGGAGCTCCTACAATGAGCAGTTCTTC
abundance: many; d_gene: -; j_gene: TRBJ2-2; v_gene: TRBV11-2; CDR3aa: CASSFSRVTGELFF; CDR3nt: TGTGCCAGCAGCTTCTCCAGGGTCACCGGGGAGCTGTTTTTT
abundance: many; d_gene: TRBD1; j_gene: TRBJ2-7; v_gene: TRBV20-1; CDR3aa: CRAAGTGGYEQYF; CDR3nt: TGCAGGGCTGCCGGGACAGGGGGATACGAGCAGTACTTC
abundance: many; d_gene: -; j_gene: TRBJ1-6; v_gene: TRBV20-1; CDR3aa: CSARKALHF; CDR3nt: TGCAGTGCTAGAAAGGCCCTCCACTTT
abundance: many; d_gene: -; j_gene: TRBJ2-2; v_gene: TRBV5-1; CDR3aa: CASSMDANTGELFF; CDR3nt: TGCGCCAGCAGTATGGACGCGAACACCGGGGAGCTGTTTTTT
abundance: many; d_gene: -; j_gene: TRBJ2-7; v_gene: TRBV5-1; CDR3aa: CASSTWTANSYEQYF; CDR3nt: TGCGCCAGCAGCACATGGACAGCTAACTCCTACGAGCAGTACTTC
abundance: few; d_gene: TRBD2; j_gene: TRBJ2-3; v_gene: TRBV20-1; CDR3aa: CSASPDIRTSGGAADTQYF; CDR3nt: TGCAGTGCTAGTCCCGATATTCGGACTAGCGGGGGGGCCGCAGATACGCAGTATTTT
abundance: -; d_gene: TRBD1; j_gene: TRBJ2-7; v_gene: TRBV28; CDR3aa: CASRLDGTGSSYEQYF; CDR3nt: TGTGCCAGCAGGTTAGACGGGACAGGGAGCTCCTACGAGCAGTACTTC
abundance: -; d_gene: TRBD2; j_gene: TRBJ2-3; v_gene: TRBV15; CDR3aa: CATSTRGGTTDTQYF; CDR3nt: TGTGCCACCAGCACTCGCGGGGGGACCACAGATACGCAGTATTTT
abundance: many; d_gene: TRBD1; j_gene: TRBJ2-3; v_gene: TRBV5-4; CDR3aa: CASSFNRGSTDTQYF; CDR3nt: TGTGCCAGCAGCTTCAACAGGGGAAGCACAGATACGCAGTATTTT
abundance: many; d_gene: -; j_gene: TRBJ2-5; v_gene: TRBV5-1; CDR3aa: CASSLAWETQYF; CDR3nt: TGCGCCAGCAGCTTGGCTTGGGAGACCCAGTACTTC
abundance: many; d_gene: TRBD1; j_gene: TRBJ1-3; v_gene: TRBV7-9; CDR3aa: CASWDSSGNTIYF; CDR3nt: TGTGCCAGCTGGGACAGCTCTGGAAACACCATATATTTT
abundance: few; d_gene: -; j_gene: TRBJ2-7; v_gene: TRBV6-2/TRBV6-3; CDR3aa: CASSSDSQSYEQYF; CDR3nt: TGTGCCAGCAGCTCTGACAGCCAGTCCTACGAGCAGTACTTC
abundance: few; d_gene: -; j_gene: TRBJ1-4; v_gene: TRBV5-1; CDR3aa: CASSFLREKLFF; CDR3nt: TGCGCCAGCAGCTTCCTTAGGGAAAAACTGTTTTTT